Listed below are T cell receptor beta chains from one sample, sequenced in a study of T cell repertoires in cytomegalovirus infection. TCRdb re-derived calls from the reads in MiXCR, one entry per CDR3 protein. In the table there are around 740,000 distinct CDR3 sequences, less than 40% of which are singletons. The sequencing sample was made of PBMCs. The receptors here all came from a human donor in good health (CMV status not recorded). Some clones in this sample may be carry-over from other donors' samples. Both conserved end residues are trimmed from each CDR3. The order of the fields is D gene, J gene, V gene, clone size, CDR3 protein. A D gene is named only where the DNA matches it firmly. Rows give clone size only sometimes, using once, few, many, or a class for an expanded clone.

D: .; J: TRBJ1-6; V: TRBV7-4; size: .; CDR3: ASSRQAVDSPLH
D: TRBD2; J: TRBJ2-7; V: TRBV7-9; size: few; CDR3: ASSLGAGGPGPY
D: TRBD2; J: TRBJ2-7; V: TRBV29-1; size: .; CDR3: SKTGGRATYEQY
D: .; J: TRBJ1-4; V: TRBV12-3/TRBV12-4; size: few; CDR3: ASRWTTLNEKLF
D: .; J: TRBJ2-7; V: TRBV12-3/TRBV12-4; size: many; CDR3: ASSPVGGLSEQY
D: .; J: TRBJ2-5; V: TRBV18; size: .; CDR3: ASSPPTTIRTQY
D: .; J: TRBJ2-5; V: TRBV19; size: .; CDR3: ASSRVDVGETQY
D: TRBD2; J: TRBJ2-1; V: TRBV10-3; size: .; CDR3: AISESGGINEQF
D: .; J: TRBJ1-2; V: TRBV20-1; size: few; CDR3: SAGGASNYGYT
D: .; J: TRBJ2-5; V: TRBV19; size: few; CDR3: ASSWRVGAEKETQY
D: .; J: TRBJ2-3; V: TRBV6-5; size: .; CDR3: ASSYSSVTDTQY
D: .; J: TRBJ1-1; V: TRBV2; size: many; CDR3: ASSVGGGTEAF
D: TRBD1; J: TRBJ1-2; V: TRBV19; size: .; CDR3: ASSIDWTGGHGYT
D: .; J: TRBJ2-1; V: TRBV19; size: .; CDR3: ASSAGLEQF
D: .; J: TRBJ1-1; V: TRBV29-1; size: once; CDR3: SAVGGRWTEAF
D: TRBD2; J: TRBJ2-1; V: TRBV6-5; size: .; CDR3: ATSTSGRVYNEQF
D: .; J: TRBJ1-5; V: TRBV27; size: .; CDR3: ASSFLGKGQPQH
D: .; J: TRBJ2-3; V: TRBV6-4; size: many; CDR3: ASSAGGGTGADTQY
D: .; J: TRBJ2-5; V: TRBV27; size: few; CDR3: ASSLARDGGETQY
D: .; J: TRBJ1-1; V: TRBV19; size: .; CDR3: ASSISGVPNTEAF
D: .; J: TRBJ2-3; V: TRBV5-1; size: .; CDR3: ASSLEGGFTDTQY
D: .; J: TRBJ2-5; V: TRBV27; size: .; CDR3: ASSLSARNQETQY
D: .; J: TRBJ1-2; V: TRBV2; size: few; CDR3: ASSLTAGYGYT
D: .; J: TRBJ1-2; V: TRBV7-8; size: few; CDR3: ASSLRRDFRGYT
D: .; J: TRBJ2-3; V: TRBV6-1; size: few; CDR3: ASRGTVTDTQY
D: .; J: TRBJ2-3; V: TRBV20-1; size: few; CDR3: SSTVHSTDTQY
D: TRBD2; J: TRBJ2-3; V: TRBV28; size: few; CDR3: ASSPTGLALMGTDTQY
D: TRBD1; J: TRBJ2-5; V: TRBV7-9; size: few; CDR3: ASSRTGGGETQY
D: .; J: TRBJ1-2; V: TRBV20-1; size: .; CDR3: SARDGRAANYGYT
D: .; J: TRBJ1-1; V: TRBV5-1; size: .; CDR3: ASSLGGRLNTEAF
D: .; J: TRBJ2-1; V: TRBV19; size: few; CDR3: ASSKGLWGNEQF
D: TRBD1; J: TRBJ1-1; V: TRBV27; size: .; CDR3: ASRTEGTGVTEAF
D: .; J: TRBJ1-5; V: TRBV10-3; size: few; CDR3: AARESNQPQH